This T cell receptor (beta chain) was sequenced during a study of CD4 and CD8 cells across lung adenocarcinoma regions. TCRdb redid the calling of the PCR reads with MiXCR, one entry per CDR3 protein. The data show 25,000 to 30,000 distinct CDR3 sequences, approximately 53% seen once. The patients had localized lung adenocarcinoma, a non-small cell subtype. The germline V gene has CDR1 WSHSY and CDR2 SAAADI. The CDR3 has 14 residues. As concerns this clonotype: Sequence at one end of the junction differs from germline and may be a read error.

The sequencing sample was made of CD8+ T cells from the center of a lung tumor. The source is a male donor with lung adenocarcinoma. The CD4 and CD8 labels of this study may be unreliable. The rearrangement uses TRBV10-2 and TRBJ2-4; D gene uncertain. The CDR3 here is CGSIELGAKDTQYF. In DNA form, the CDR3 reads TGCGGCAGCATAGAGCTGGGTGCCAAAGACACGCAGTACTTC.